This T cell receptor (beta chain) was documented in a study of T cell responses to AZD1222 COVID-19 vaccine. Second-dose recipients at about 4 or about 12 weeks were treated as one pooled group. The protocol was immunoSEQ multiplex PCR, while the TCRdb copy is restricted to in-frame clones and leaves out a portion. The data show 180,000 or so clones, 92% seen once. Trimming removed 3 bases from V and 4 bases from J, with 6 bases in between. This CDR3 region has 13 residues. The receptor's source is an adult who received the AZD1222 COVID-19 vaccine. The sequencing used peripheral blood, collected 28 days after the second AZD1222 dose. This chain uses TRBV12-3 or TRBV12-4 with TRBJ1-4; D gene ambiguous. The CDR3 bases are TGTGCCAGCAGTTTGGGTGTTAATGAAAAACTGTTTTTT. This codes for CASSLGVNEKLFF.